This entry concerns a single TCR beta chain. Its antigen remains undetermined. No much larger clone exists at a distance of one base, and base qualities are not known. Whole blood was collected in K2EDTA tubes by collaborating institutions according to the institutions' own protocols. For TCRbeta analysis, collaborator samples were shipped as frozen whole blood, as isolated PBMCs, or as DNA extracted from either sample type. This entry comes from a study of blood T cell repertoires in COVID-19 (dated by TCRdb to 2019 to 2021). Study-level background: The collaborator samples originated in the United States, Italy and Spain and spanned the acute and convalescent phases of COVID-19. HLA class I and class II types, where available, came from metadata supplied by the sample provider rather than from assay-based typing. The prospective study material was composed of cDNA or gDNA derived from T cells, B-cell-depleted T cells, or PBMCs. A de-identified subject ID, COVID-19 status, age in years and sex were almost always included in the sample metadata. The repertoires were released in a freely available public database intended as a resource for research on the immune response to SARS-CoV-2. The dataset comprised deeply sampled blood TCRbeta repertoires from subjects exposed to, actively infected with, or recovered from COVID-19. Samples were obtained from the ongoing ImmuneRACE study (first 160 participants) and from some 1,200 subjects provided by 6 global collaborators.

Its CDR3 holds 11 amino acids, cysteine through phenylalanine. The only DNA kept is the CDR3, 33 bases in frame from the first base. Deletion took 6 bases off V and 4 bases off J, with a span of 3 bases between the germline ends. CDR1 and CDR2, looked up from the germline V gene, are SGHNT and YENEEA. What the research found in general, with its limitations: The amount of clinical and demographic metadata varied by source and participant and was provided uncurated.

The immunoSEQ Assay, a bias-controlled multiplex PCR, was used to amplify TCRbeta CDR3 regions from genomic DNA. The paper's data handling went like this. The number of nucleated cells in each sample was estimated from the amplification of reference gene primers within the assay. To quantify the absolute abundance of each unique TCRbeta CDR3 rearrangement, sequence reads were collapsed and filtered. Productive Simpson clonality was computed per sample as the square root of Simpson's diversity index over productive rearrangements. TCRdb provides this immuneACCESS table in a form limited to in-frame rearrangements. Some clones are lacking; in checked studies, under half of them reflect an unresolved V gene, and why the rest are absent is not known. From that table come the V and J calls and clone size; the DNA was used to work out D and trimming. Within this sample are about 98,000 clones, with about nine tenths of them counted one time only. Over 9% of the sample goes to the ten largest clones.

The chain joins TRBV11-3 to TRBJ2-2; the D gene cannot be named for sure. Material: peripheral blood. The source is a man aged 45-60 years with acute or convalescent COVID-19. The CDR3 corresponds to CASRLTGELFF. The base sequence is TGTGCCAGCAGACTCACCGGGGAGCTGTTTTTT.